Listed below are T cell receptor beta chains from one sample, sequenced in a study of blood T cell repertoires in COVID-19. The data were produced by immunoSEQ multiplex PCR, yet TCRdb's version contains in-frame clones alone and is incomplete. The sample lists 110,000 to 150,000 clones; 80% to 90% were seen once. Sequenced: peripheral blood. These receptors were obtained from a man between 60 and 75 years old with active or convalescent COVID-19. CDR3s include the opening cysteine and the closing phenylalanine or tryptophan. A D gene is named only where the DNA matches it firmly. Rows give clone size only sometimes, using once, few, many, or a class for an expanded clone.

TRBJ2-7 TRBV9 few TRBD1 CASSVTRQGYEQYF TGTGCCAGCAGCGTTACCAGACAGGGCTACGAGCAGTACTTC
TRBJ2-7 TRBV18 NA TRBD1 CASSPPWTGALSYEQYF TGTGCCAGCTCACCACCGTGGACAGGGGCTCTGTCCTACGAGCAGTACTTC
TRBJ2-2 TRBV18 NA TRBD1 CASSPPAGQGTGELFF TGTGCCAGCTCACCACCGGCGGGACAGGGTACCGGGGAGCTGTTTTTT
TRBJ1-4 TRBV28 NA NA CASRGGTATNEKLFF TGTGCCAGCAGGGGGGGTACTGCAACTAATGAAAAACTGTTTTTT
TRBJ2-5 TRBV14 NA TRBD1 CASSQVEITRGETQYF TGTGCCAGCAGCCAAGTCGAGATCACCAGGGGGGAGACCCAGTACTTC
TRBJ2-7 TRBV11-3 once TRBD2 CASSGAGTSGTYEQYF TGTGCCAGCAGCGGGGCCGGGACTAGCGGGACCTACGAGCAGTACTTC
TRBJ1-3 TRBV18 once NA CASSGNRVHSGNTIYF TGTGCCAGCTCCGGGAACAGGGTCCACTCTGGAAACACCATATATTTT
TRBJ1-4 TRBV9 few NA CASSPSGRVLEKLFF TGTGCCAGCAGCCCGTCGGGGAGGGTATTGGAAAAACTGTTTTTT
TRBJ2-1 TRBV9 NA NA CASSVASAGFYNEQFF TGTGCCAGCAGCGTAGCGTCGGCAGGGTTCTACAATGAGCAGTTCTTC
TRBJ1-1 TRBV5-4 NA TRBD1 CASSLQGASAFF TGTGCCAGCAGCTTGCAGGGGGCTTCAGCTTTCTTT
TRBJ2-2 TRBV9 NA TRBD2 CASSMTGTSVGELFF TGTGCCAGCAGCATGACCGGGACTAGTGTCGGGGAGCTGTTTTTT
TRBJ1-5 TRBV11-3 many NA CASSLFADQPQHF TGTGCCAGCAGCTTATTCGCGGATCAGCCCCAGCATTTT
TRBJ1-3 TRBV7-9 NA NA CASSLPFPGRGNTIYF TGTGCCAGCAGCTTGCCCTTTCCAGGCAGGGGAAACACCATATATTTT
TRBJ2-2 TRBV19 once TRBD1 CATRDRVVAGELFF TGTGCCACGCGGGACAGGGTCGTCGCCGGGGAGCTGTTTTTT
TRBJ2-7 TRBV5-6 few NA CASSNGDTFYEQYF TGTGCCAGCAGCAATGGGGACACCTTCTACGAGCAGTACTTC
TRBJ1-5 TRBV6-2/TRBV6-3 NA NA CASSYLESTNQPQHF TGTGCCAGCAGTTACCTAGAGAGCACCAATCAGCCCCAGCATTTT
TRBJ1-4 TRBV3-1/TRBV3-2 NA NA CASSQVRIRGKLFF TGTGCCAGCAGCCAAGTTCGGATCAGAGGAAAACTGTTTTTT
TRBJ1-1 TRBV27 NA TRBD1 CASKRRDRGNVNTEAFF TGTGCCAGCAAACGTAGGGACAGGGGAAACGTGAACACTGAAGCTTTCTTT
TRBJ1-5 TRBV19 NA NA CASTRTYSNQPQHF TGTGCCAGTACCAGGACTTATAGCAATCAGCCCCAGCATTTT
TRBJ1-1 TRBV14 few TRBD1 CASSQGGQGATEAFF TGTGCCAGCAGCCAAGGTGGACAGGGGGCAACTGAAGCTTTCTTT
TRBJ1-5 TRBV7-8 NA NA CASSRREDQPQHF TGTGCCAGCAGCCGGCGGGAGGATCAGCCCCAGCATTTT
TRBJ2-5 TRBV9 once TRBD2 CASSVSAGGGETQYF TGTGCCAGCAGCGTAAGCGCGGGGGGCGGTGAGACCCAGTACTTC
TRBJ1-6 TRBV2 NA TRBD1 CASFNRGSSPLHF TGTGCCAGCTTTAACAGGGGATCATCACCCCTCCACTTT
TRBJ2-1 TRBV27 NA TRBD2 CASSLGLAAANEQFF TGTGCCAGCAGTCTGGGACTAGCGGCTGCTAATGAGCAGTTCTTC
TRBJ2-3 TRBV20-1 once TRBD2 CSASLAGGGTDTQYF TGCAGTGCTAGTCTAGCGGGAGGTGGCACAGATACGCAGTATTTT
TRBJ1-2 TRBV7-2 NA NA CASLGDNDGYTF TGTGCCAGCTTAGGGGATAATGATGGCTACACCTTC
TRBJ1-1 TRBV27 NA TRBD1 CASRPQGASEAFF TGTGCCAGCAGACCCCAGGGGGCGAGTGAAGCTTTCTTT
TRBJ2-1 TRBV18 once TRBD2 CASAVGLAGGDNEQFF TGTGCCAGCGCGGTTGGACTAGCGGGAGGGGACAATGAGCAGTTCTTC
TRBJ2-1 TRBV15 NA NA CATSRALINIGNNEQFF TGTGCCACCAGCAGAGCTCTAATAAATATCGGTAACAATGAGCAGTTCTTC
TRBJ1-1 TRBV4-1 NA TRBD1 CASSRDRGVNTEAFF TGCGCCAGCAGCCGGGACAGGGGGGTTAACACTGAAGCTTTCTTT
TRBJ1-5 TRBV7-2 once TRBD1 CASSLRLRGENQPQHF TGTGCCAGCAGCTTACGTCTCAGGGGGGAAAATCAGCCCCAGCATTTT
TRBJ1-2 TRBV6-5 NA NA CASSYSYHRNYGYTF TGTGCCAGCAGTTACTCGTATCACAGGAACTATGGCTACACCTTC
TRBJ2-3 TRBV6-2/TRBV6-3 NA NA CASSSTGPTDTQYF TGTGCCAGCAGTTCAACAGGGCCCACAGATACGCAGTATTTT
TRBJ2-7 TRBV7-2 NA TRBD2 CASSFSGGAGEQYF TGTGCCAGCAGCTTTAGCGGGGGGGCCGGCGAGCAGTACTTC
TRBJ2-7 TRBV7-9 NA NA CASSFPTGYEQYF TGTGCCAGCAGCTTCCCGACAGGCTACGAGCAGTACTTC
TRBJ2-3 TRBV19 NA NA CASSIVEGDTQYF TGTGCCAGTAGTATAGTAGAGGGCGATACGCAGTATTTT
TRBJ1-1 TRBV7-2 NA TRBD1 CASSTRQGADTEAFF TGTGCCAGCAGCACTAGACAGGGGGCGGACACTGAAGCTTTCTTT
TRBJ2-5 TRBV7-2 NA NA CASSSARVADQETQYF TGTGCCAGCAGCTCCGCCCGGGTAGCGGACCAAGAGACCCAGTACTTC
TRBJ2-3 TRBV13 NA NA CASSLQQGRDTQYF TGTGCCAGCAGCTTGCAACAGGGACGAGATACGCAGTATTTT
TRBJ1-2 TRBV19 NA TRBD1 CASETGKGYGYTF TGTGCCAGTGAGACAGGGAAGGGCTATGGCTACACCTTC
TRBJ1-5 TRBV11-1 NA TRBD1 CASSLVGQGRNQPQHF TGTGCCAGCAGCTTAGTGGGACAGGGGCGCAATCAGCCCCAGCATTTT
TRBJ2-1 TRBV4-3 NA TRBD1 CASSQDGQGADEQFF TGCGCCAGCAGCCAAGACGGACAGGGGGCTGATGAGCAGTTCTTC
TRBJ1-2 TRBV5-4 NA NA CASSFETGLSYGYTF TGTGCCAGCAGCTTCGAAACAGGGCTTAGCTATGGCTACACCTTC